These 9 T cell receptor beta chains were sequenced from one sample in a study of blood T cell repertoires in COVID-19. Generated by immunoSEQ multiplex PCR, the TCRdb table keeps only in-frame clones and is missing some. The data hold some 180,000 clones, with around 90% observed a single time. The sequenced sample consisted of peripheral blood. The receptors were gathered from a man aged 45-65 years with acute or convalescent COVID-19.

This clone came up once. The V and J genes are TRBV5-5 and TRBJ2-1; the D gene is possibly TRBD2 (6 bases). The CDR3 consists of 14 residues. V was trimmed by 0 bases and J by 7 bases, leaving 11 bases between them. Germline V gives CDR1 SGHKS, CDR2 YYEKEE (reference sequence). Written as DNA, the CDR3 is TGTGCCAGCAGCTTGGCTCCTGGGAGGAATGAGCAGTTCTTC. This codes for CASSLAPGRNEQFF.

This chain uses TRBV11-2 with TRBJ1-1; no clear D gene. The germline V gene has CDR1 SGHAT and CDR2 FQNNGV. The CDR3 extends over 12 amino acids. Trimming shortened V by 2 bases and J by 7 bases, and 8 bases separated the two germline ends. The CDR3 loop reads CASSLLIGEAFF. The CDR3 region has the DNA TGTGCCAGCAGCTTACTCATCGGTGAAGCTTTCTTT.

The chain links TRBV27 to TRBJ1-5, with a possible D match to TRBD1 (6 bases). The germline CDR1 and CDR2 sequences are MNHEY and SMNVEV (reference sequence). V was clipped by 4 bases and J by 0 bases, with 13 bases between them. The CDR3 is 16 amino acids. CDR3 residues: CASSSQGFFSNQPQHF. The CDR3 bases are TGTGCCAGCAGTTCCCAGGGGTTCTTTAGCAATCAGCCCCAGCATTTT.

This clone was detected a few times. The chain links TRBV5-1 to TRBJ2-1; 7 nucleotides align to TRBD1. This CDR3 is built from 13 residues. Germline CDR1 reads SGHRS; CDR2 reads YFSETQ. V trimming: 4 bases; J trimming: 10 bases; junction bases outside the gene matches: 8. The CDR3 protein is CASSRRQGEEQFF. The CDR3, as DNA: TGCGCCAGCAGCCGTAGACAGGGTGAGGAGCAGTTCTTC. The full variable domain, rest sourced from reference TRBV5-1 and TRBJ2-1, is KAGVTQTPRYLIKTRGQQVTLSCSPISGHRSVSWYQQTPGQGLQFLFEYFSETQRNKGNFPGRFSGRQFSNSRSEMNVSTLELGDSALYLCASSRRQGEEQFFGPGTRLTVL.

This sequence joins TRBV7-8 and TRBJ2-6; D is undetermined. V was pared by 5 bases and J by 4 bases, with 12 bases between. The CDR3 consists of 15 residues. CDR1 is SGHVS, CDR2 FQNEAQ, per germline. The CDR3 DNA is TGTGCCAGCAGCGTACTAACTACGGGGGCCAACGTCCTGACTTTC. The encoded protein is CASSVLTTGANVLTF.

The V gene is TRBV5-1, the J gene TRBJ1-4; D is possibly TRBD1 (6 bases). The V gene lost 4 bases and the J gene lost 5 bases, with 12 bases spanning the gap. The CDR3 runs 14 residues. Germline V gene data show CDR1 as SGHRS and CDR2 as YFSETQ. The CDR3 DNA sequence: TGCGCCAGCAGCACGGACAGATTAAATGAAAAACTGTTTTTT. Translating it yields CASSTDRLNEKLFF.

The chain is built from TRBV27 and TRBJ2-1; perhaps TRBD2 as D (6 bases). V gave up 6 bases and J gave up 8 bases, with 20 bases separating them. The CDR3 contains 15 residues. Germline loops: CDR1 MNHEY, CDR2 SMNVEV (reference sequence). The CDR3 spells CASSHKGTYGDEQFF. CDR3 in DNA: TGTGCCAGCAGCCACAAAGGGACTTATGGCGATGAGCAGTTCTTC.

The V gene is TRBV9, the J gene TRBJ2-3, with 8 positions matching TRBD2. With V trimmed by 4 bases and J by 0 bases, 4 bases remained unmatched. The CDR3 is made up of 15 amino acids. Germline CDR1 and CDR2: SGDLS and YYNGEE. CDR3 DNA: TGTGCCAGCAGCTTGATAGCGGGGAGCACAGATACGCAGTATTTT. This codes for CASSLIAGSTDTQYF.

The chain carries TRBV4-3 and TRBJ2-7, with D perhaps TRBD1 (6 bases). Trimming removed 4 bases from V and 3 bases from J, with 25 bases in between. There are 18 residues in the CDR3. The germline V gene encodes CDR1 LGHNA and CDR2 YSLEER. The DNA for the CDR3 is TGCGCCAGCAGCCGGGGGACACCGGCCAATAGATCTTACTACGAGCAGTACGTC. Its protein product is CASSRGTPANRSYYEQYV.